These T cell receptor beta chains were read from a single sample in a study of blood T cell repertoires in COVID-19. TCRdb keeps only in-frame clones here, not all; method: immunoSEQ multiplex PCR. Among 150,000 to 200,000 clones listed, 80% to 85% were seen once. The sample taken for sequencing was peripheral blood. The receptors stem from a woman in her 70s with COVID-19, enrolled during active disease. CDR3s include the opening cysteine and the closing phenylalanine or tryptophan. The D gene is left open where the match is weak. Clone size is not always given. Where it is, it says once, few, many or a class for expanded clones.

V gene	D gene	clone size	J gene	CDR3 length	CDR3 protein	CDR3 DNA
TRBV7-3	NA	once	TRBJ1-6	15	CASSSTAGTHSPLHF	TGTGCCAGCAGCTCAACCGCCGGGACTCATTCACCCCTCCACTTT
TRBV19	NA	NA	TRBJ1-5	14	CASARDIVDQPQHF	TGTGCCAGTGCTCGGGACATTGTGGATCAGCCCCAGCATTTT
TRBV27	NA	NA	TRBJ1-2	15	CASSLTQGGYTGYTF	TGTGCCAGCAGTTTAACACAGGGAGGGTATACTGGCTACACCTTC
TRBV6-6	TRBD1	NA	TRBJ2-3	15	CASSPPGQGSDTQYF	TGTGCCAGCAGTCCGCCGGGACAGGGGTCAGATACGCAGTATTTT
TRBV10-3	NA	NA	TRBJ1-5	13	CAIKEGDYQPQHF	TGTGCCATCAAGGAGGGAGATTATCAGCCCCAGCATTTT
TRBV7-9	NA	once	TRBJ1-4	17	CVSSPGAGVTTNEKLFF	TGTGTCAGCAGCCCGGGCGCCGGGGTTACAACTAATGAAAAACTGTTTTTT
TRBV11-2	TRBD2	NA	TRBJ2-1	16	CASSQPGTRDLHEQFF	TGTGCCAGCAGCCAACCGGGGACTAGAGATCTCCATGAGCAGTTCTTC
TRBV6-5	TRBD1	NA	TRBJ1-5	15	CASRDQGARNQPQHF	TGTGCCAGCAGGGATCAGGGGGCGCGCAATCAGCCCCAGCATTTT
TRBV11-3	TRBD2	NA	TRBJ2-1	12	CASSNRGDEQFF	TGTGCCAGCAGCAATCGGGGGGATGAGCAGTTCTTC
TRBV2	NA	NA	TRBJ1-1	11	CASSPGTEAFF	TGTGCCAGCAGCCCCGGCACTGAAGCTTTCTTT
TRBV28	NA	NA	TRBJ2-7	16	CASRTTRTTGSYEQYF	TGTGCCAGCCGCACCACACGCACAACAGGGAGCTACGAGCAGTACTTC
TRBV4-1	NA	NA	TRBJ2-3	15	CASSRGWGGTDTQYF	TGCGCCAGCAGCCGCGGCTGGGGGGGCACAGATACGCAGTATTTT
TRBV28	NA	once	TRBJ2-7	14	CASSPAGMNYEQYF	TGTGCCAGCAGTCCGGCAGGGATGAACTACGAGCAGTACTTC
TRBV6-6	NA	NA	TRBJ1-2	14	CASSYSPGNYGYTF	TGTGCCAGCAGTTACTCCCCAGGGAACTATGGCTACACCTTC
TRBV5-6	TRBD1	NA	TRBJ2-7	14	CASSLGTGNYEQYF	TGTGCCAGCAGCCTAGGGACAGGGAACTACGAGCAGTACTTC
TRBV27	TRBD1	NA	TRBJ1-1	18	CASNYATGTGGISTEAFF	TGTGCCAGCAACTACGCTACCGGGACAGGGGGGATTAGCACTGAAGCTTTCTTT
TRBV5-6	TRBD2	NA	TRBJ2-7	14	CASSLGLAGFEQYF	TGTGCCAGCAGCTTAGGGCTAGCGGGGTTCGAGCAGTACTTC
TRBV9	TRBD2	NA	TRBJ2-1	15	CASSSRTSSYNEQFF	TGTGCCAGCAGCTCCCGGACTAGCTCCTACAATGAGCAGTTCTTC
TRBV4-2	TRBD1	NA	TRBJ1-5	17	CASSREPGTGGDQPQHF	TGTGCCAGCAGCAGAGAGCCGGGGACAGGGGGGGATCAGCCCCAGCATTTT
TRBV27	NA	NA	TRBJ1-2	15	CASSLSRSRQDGYTF	TGTGCCAGCAGTTTATCCCGAAGTAGACAGGATGGCTACACCTTC
TRBV5-1	TRBD1	NA	TRBJ2-5	15	CASSRSSGTGETQYF	TGCGCCAGCAGCCGCAGCTCCGGGACAGGAGAGACCCAGTACTTC
TRBV10-3	TRBD1	NA	TRBJ2-1	14	CAIRPGTGNNEQFF	TGTGCCATCAGGCCCGGGACAGGGAACAATGAGCAGTTCTTC
TRBV4-2	NA	NA	TRBJ2-3	15	CASSQERGSRDTQYF	TGTGCCAGCAGCCAAGAGAGAGGCAGCAGAGATACGCAGTATTTT
TRBV7-2	NA	NA	TRBJ2-1	13	CASSLKGNDEQFF	TGTGCCAGCAGCTTAAAGGGGAATGATGAGCAGTTCTTC
TRBV29-1	TRBD1	NA	TRBJ1-1	12	CSGGQGWSEAFF	TGCAGCGGGGGACAGGGGTGGAGTGAAGCTTTCTTT
TRBV12-3/TRBV12-4	NA	NA	TRBJ2-7	13	CASSLGGGYEQYF	TGTGCCAGCAGTTTAGGGGGCGGCTACGAGCAGTACTTC
TRBV10-3	NA	few	TRBJ2-1	13	CAISGKGVDEQFF	TGTGCCATCAGTGGGAAAGGAGTGGATGAGCAGTTCTTC
TRBV21-1	NA	once	TRBJ1-4	18	CASSRRKRRGGTNEKLFF	TGTGCCAGCAGCAGACGAAAGAGGAGGGGAGGTACTAATGAAAAACTGTTTTTT
TRBV13	NA	NA	TRBJ1-1	14	CASSFDSLNTEAFF	TGTGCCAGCAGCTTTGACAGCTTGAACACTGAAGCTTTCTTT
TRBV2	NA	NA	TRBJ1-1	13	CASRWGPNTEAFF	TGTGCCAGCAGGTGGGGGCCGAACACTGAAGCTTTCTTT
TRBV7-2	NA	NA	TRBJ1-2	12	CASSLVNYGYTF	TGTGCCAGCAGCTTAGTAAACTATGGCTACACCTTC
TRBV3-1/TRBV3-2	TRBD1	NA	TRBJ1-3	16	CASSLYRDSSGNTIYF	TGTGCCAGCAGCCTCTACCGGGACAGCTCTGGAAACACCATATATTTT
TRBV6-5	TRBD1	NA	TRBJ2-1	16	CASSYSGRGPVSEQFF	TGTGCCAGCAGTTACTCCGGCAGGGGGCCTGTAAGTGAGCAGTTCTTC
TRBV4-2	TRBD1	NA	TRBJ2-5	15	CASSQEDREDETQYF	TGTGCCAGCAGCCAAGAGGACAGGGAGGATGAGACCCAGTACTTC
TRBV9	NA	NA	TRBJ1-3	16	CASSGLATVSGNTIYF	TGTGCCAGCAGCGGACTTGCGACAGTCTCTGGAAACACCATATATTTT
TRBV9	TRBD2	once	TRBJ2-1	17	CASSVAIVAGNDNEQFF	TGTGCCAGCAGCGTAGCTATTGTAGCGGGGAATGATAATGAGCAGTTCTTC
TRBV5-4	NA	NA	TRBJ1-1	12	CASSSPNTEAFF	TGTGCCAGCAGCTCCCCTAACACTGAAGCTTTCTTT
TRBV27	NA	few	TRBJ2-7	14	CASSFNGAPNEQYF	TGTGCCAGCAGTTTTAACGGAGCCCCCAACGAGCAGTACTTC
TRBV7-9	TRBD1	once	TRBJ1-4	17	CASSNGTGELTNEKLFF	TGTGCCAGCAGCAACGGGACAGGCGAACTAACTAATGAAAAACTGTTTTTT
TRBV28	NA	NA	TRBJ1-1	14	CASSPARVNTEAFF	TGTGCCAGCAGTCCAGCGAGGGTAAACACTGAAGCTTTCTTT
TRBV29-1	TRBD1	few	TRBJ2-7	14	CSVDSPGQGLHRYF	TGCAGCGTAGACTCCCCGGGACAGGGGCTCCATCGGTACTTC
TRBV9	TRBD2	NA	TRBJ2-3	17	CASSVGRGAGVRDTQYF	TGTGCCAGCAGCGTCGGCCGAGGGGCGGGAGTTCGAGATACGCAGTATTTT
TRBV11-3	NA	NA	TRBJ2-2	13	CASSYLVTGELFF	TGTGCCAGCAGCTACCTAGTCACCGGGGAGCTGTTTTTT
TRBV29-1	NA	NA	TRBJ2-6	17	CSVAEPGLLSGANVLTF	TGCAGCGTGGCTGAACCGGGACTCCTCTCTGGGGCCAACGTCCTGACTTTC
TRBV19	NA	NA	TRBJ1-5	15	CASSSPGIRNQPQHF	TGTGCCAGTAGTTCCCCCGGGATCCGCAATCAGCCCCAGCATTTT
TRBV5-1	NA	NA	TRBJ1-5	13	CASSLYSNQPQHF	TGCGCCAGCAGCTTGTATAGCAATCAGCCCCAGCATTTT
TRBV27	NA	NA	TRBJ2-5	15	CASSPQWGLIQTQYF	TGTGCCAGCAGTCCACAGTGGGGCCTCATACAGACCCAGTACTTC
TRBV6-5	TRBD2	NA	TRBJ2-5	15	CASSRPGLAGETQYF	TGTGCCAGCAGTCGACCCGGACTAGCCGGAGAGACCCAGTACTTC
TRBV5-4	NA	NA	TRBJ2-7	15	CASSSKGDSTYEQYF	TGTGCCAGCAGCTCAAAAGGAGACAGCACCTACGAGCAGTACTTC
TRBV19	NA	once	TRBJ1-4	12	CASSYRGEKLFF	TGTGCCAGTAGTTATAGAGGTGAAAAACTGTTTTTT